The present T cell receptor beta chain was sequenced within a study of CD8+ T cells in alopecia areata. The study's findings and limits: Under tofacitinib, fewer expanded CD8+ clones appeared among the top 100 scalp clones. While tofacitinib was given, many expanded lesional clones persisted in scalp and blood. Association of baseline CD8+ expansion with response is uncertain owing to one nonresponder.

Extracted RNA was reverse transcribed, and the resulting cDNA served as sequencing template. Sequencing was performed with immunoSEQ multiplex PCR; in TCRdb, only in-frame clones are kept and a portion is missing. Of 85,000 to 110,000 clones listed, about nine tenths were seen once; the top ten hold 11%. The CDR3 extends over 12 amino acids. Germline V lookup: CDR1 SEHNR, CDR2 FQNEAQ (reference sequence). The V and J ends lost 5 bases and 8 bases respectively, with 12 bases between them. Treatment of the sample: oral pan-JAK inhibitor, 5-10 mg twice daily. Lesional scalp punch biopsies and peripheral blood were collected from alopecia areata patients. As for this clone: Its antigen remains unknown.

The receptor comes from a human donor with alopecia areata. The genes are TRBV7-9 and TRBJ1-2, with a weak D call TRBD1 (6 bases). This material consisted of CD8+ T cells sorted from blood, taken at approximately week 30, from a patient treated with tofacitinib. As DNA, the CDR3 is TGTGCCAGCAGCCTTACAGGGTCGGGCTACACCTTC. Amino acid sequence: CASSLTGSGYTF. Complete variable domain (other parts from reference TRBV7-9 and TRBJ1-2): DTGVSQNPRHKITKRGQNVTFRCDPISEHNRLYWYRQTLGQGPEFLTYFQNEAQLEKSRLLSDRFSAERPKGSFSTLEIQRTEQGDSAMYLCASSLTGSGYTFGSGTRLTVV.